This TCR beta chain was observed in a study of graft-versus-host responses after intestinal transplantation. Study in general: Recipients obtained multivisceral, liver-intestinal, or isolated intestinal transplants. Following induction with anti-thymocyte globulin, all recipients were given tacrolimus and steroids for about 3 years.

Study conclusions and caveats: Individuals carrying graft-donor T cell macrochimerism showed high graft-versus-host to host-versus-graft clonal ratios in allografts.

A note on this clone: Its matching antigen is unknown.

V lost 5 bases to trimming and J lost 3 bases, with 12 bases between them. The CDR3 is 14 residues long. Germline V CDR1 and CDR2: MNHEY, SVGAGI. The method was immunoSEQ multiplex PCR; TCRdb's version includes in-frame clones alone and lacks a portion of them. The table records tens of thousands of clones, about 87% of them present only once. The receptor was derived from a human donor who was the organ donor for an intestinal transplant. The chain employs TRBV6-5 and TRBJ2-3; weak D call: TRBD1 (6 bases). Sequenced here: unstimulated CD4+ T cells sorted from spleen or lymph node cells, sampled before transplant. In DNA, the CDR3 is TGTGCCAGCAGTGCTACAGGGAAAACAGATACGCAGTATTTT. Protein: CASSATGKTDTQYF.